This is a list of T cell receptor beta chains from one sample in a study of glioma-infiltrating T cells after dendritic cell vaccination. The protocol was immunoSEQ multiplex PCR, while the TCRdb copy is restricted to in-frame clones and leaves out a portion. This sample has just over 95,000 clones, with about 80% found just once. The specimen comprised blood, sampled before dendritic cell vaccination. These receptors all stem from a human donor with glioblastoma. Each CDR3 is given with its conserved first and last residue. The order of the fields is J gene, V gene, clone size, CDR3 protein. The size of a clone is reported for some rows only, either as once, few or many, or as a class for expanded clones.

TRBJ1-2,TRBV7-9,-,CASSAGPGQEGYGYTF
TRBJ1-1,TRBV2,-,CASSETTGTEAFF
TRBJ2-7,TRBV7-2,-,CASGISGGPSYEQYF
TRBJ1-1,TRBV27,-,CASRVLSVNTEAFF
TRBJ2-5,TRBV6-6,-,CASSRPRTSGETQYF
TRBJ2-1,TRBV10-2,-,CASSERAGEYNEQFF
TRBJ2-5,TRBV29-1,-,CSVVTARTQETQYF
TRBJ2-3,TRBV30,-,CAWNRGADTQYF
TRBJ2-1,TRBV6-6,-,CASSSAEIYNEQFF
TRBJ2-5,TRBV10-3,-,CAIRAGQGGETQYF
TRBJ1-5,TRBV2,-,CASSVSGETGQPQHF
TRBJ2-3,TRBV5-1,-,CASSLEGQVDTDTQYF
TRBJ1-1,TRBV30,-,CAWSVLGRERTEAFF
TRBJ2-7,TRBV9,-,CASSVGGTGGLGNYEQYF
TRBJ2-3,TRBV5-4,-,CASSLRTDTQYF
TRBJ1-1,TRBV14,-,CASSPQIGQIEAFF
TRBJ1-1,TRBV5-1,-,CASSLLGQPNTEAFF
TRBJ1-2,TRBV29-1,many,CSVGVQGELGYTF
TRBJ2-7,TRBV5-1,-,CASSDTDAGEQYF
TRBJ2-6,TRBV5-1,-,CASSATGFSHSGANVLTF
TRBJ2-2,TRBV4-2,-,CASSQDYGTSGRAGELFF
TRBJ1-2,TRBV11-1,-,CASATGGTYGYTF
TRBJ2-7,TRBV19,-,CASSRVAGVDEQYF